This T cell receptor beta chain was captured by sequencing in a study of CDR3 diversity in severe acne. In TCRdb, the PCR reads were re-called with MiXCR into one record per CDR3 protein. Seen here are more than 70,000 distinct CDR3 sequences, approximately 52% observed once, and the top ten hold roughly 9.1%. From germline, CDR1 is DFQATT and CDR2 SNEGSKA (reference sequence). The CDR3 runs to 17 residues. Of note for this clonotype: One junction end disagrees with the germline gene, perhaps due to a read error.

Source material: blood. The rearrangement joins TRBV20-1 to TRBJ2-7; 9 bases map to TRBD1. This receptor was obtained from a male donor in good health, serving as a control. In nucleotides, the CDR3 is TGCAGTGCCCTGCCGGGACAGGGAATTCTTAACACCTACGAGCTGTACTTC. It is translated as CSALPGQGILNTYELYF.